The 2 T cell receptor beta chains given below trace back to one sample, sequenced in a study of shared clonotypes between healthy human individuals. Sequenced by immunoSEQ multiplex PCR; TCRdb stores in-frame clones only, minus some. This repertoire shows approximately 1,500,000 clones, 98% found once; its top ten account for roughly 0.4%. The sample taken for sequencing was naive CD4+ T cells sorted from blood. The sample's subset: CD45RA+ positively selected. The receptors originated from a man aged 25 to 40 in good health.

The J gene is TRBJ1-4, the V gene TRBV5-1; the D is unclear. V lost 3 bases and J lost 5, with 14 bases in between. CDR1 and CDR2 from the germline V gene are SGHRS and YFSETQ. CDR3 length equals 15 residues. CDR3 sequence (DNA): TGCGCCAGCAGCTCAAACTTGGTGGGGAATGAAAAACTGTTTTTT. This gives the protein CASSSNLVGNEKLFF.

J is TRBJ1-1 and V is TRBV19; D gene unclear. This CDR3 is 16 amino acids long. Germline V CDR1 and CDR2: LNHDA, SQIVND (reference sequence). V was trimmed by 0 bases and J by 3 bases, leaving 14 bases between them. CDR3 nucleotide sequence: TGTGCCAGTAGTATAGATCGTACCTCCCGGGACACTGAAGCTTTCTTT. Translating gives CASSIDRTSRDTEAFF.